The sequence of this T cell receptor beta chain was determined in a study of CD8 T cells in Susac syndrome. A quantity of about 0.5 to 1 ug RNA underwent reverse transcription using random hexamers. From the immunoSEQ multiplex PCR reads, TCRdb called clonotypes with MiXCR, one entry per CDR3 protein. The profile shows 150,000 to 200,000 distinct CDR3 sequences, about 93% of them singletons. Sequencing of TCR beta was undertaken in CD8+ and CD4+ T cells derived from blood. The sample consisted of CD4+ T cells from PBMCs. The receptor was derived from a human donor in good health.

The CDR3 reads CSAQGPSTGELFF. CDR3 bases: TGCAGTGCTCAGGGGCCAAGCACCGGGGAGCTGTTTTTT. The rearrangement links TRBV20-1 to TRBJ2-2; TRBD1 is a possible D gene (6 bases). Germline V gives CDR1 DFQATT, CDR2 SNEGSKA (reference sequence). The CDR3 consists of 13 residues. The V and J ends lost 5 bases and 4 bases respectively, with 11 bases between them.